The clone carrying this TCR beta chain was seen just once. The data are from a study of shared clonotypes between healthy human individuals. Method: immunoSEQ multiplex PCR; TCRdb's copy keeps in-frame clones and lacks some. The table includes roughly 2.5 million clones, around 90% detected once. V lost 6 bases to trimming and J lost 5 bases, with 19 bases between them. The CDR3 has 15 residues. Per the germline V gene, CDR1 is MDHEN and CDR2 is SYDVKM. The sample was naive CD4+ T cells sorted from blood. Subset specified: CD45RA+ positively selected. The chain uses TRBV28 and TRBJ2-5, with D tentatively TRBD1 (6 bases). The source is a man aged 18 to 35 in good health. The DNA for the CDR3 is TGTGCCAGCAGCCCTCCCGCAGGGGTTGGGGAGACCCAGTACTTC. It is translated as CASSPPAGVGETQYF.